This T cell receptor beta chain was identified in a study of beta chain features in type 1 diabetes. V dropped 3 bases and J dropped 3 bases, with 19 bases sitting between them. The CDR3 runs 17 residues. Germline CDR1 reads SGDLS; CDR2 reads YYNGEE. There was one heparinised blood draw per donor, averaging roughly 100 mL. Each of the CD4+ naive, central memory, regulatory and stem cell-like memory populations was sorted via CD45RO/CCR7/CD25/CD127/CD95/CD27. The investigators reverse transcribed all of the isolated RNA, so they sequenced expressed TCRB transcripts. The repertoire was sequenced with immunoSEQ multiplex PCR; TCRdb's copy has only in-frame clones and lacks some. Of 200,000 to 250,000 clones in the sample, roughly 30% were seen once.

V and J are TRBV9 and TRBJ1-5; possible D gene TRBD1, 6 bases. The receptor was derived from a man in his thirties or forties in good health. What was sequenced was central memory CD4+ T cells from blood. The CDR3 spells CASSAGLTGGLNQPQHF. The CDR3 DNA is TGTGCCAGCAGCGCAGGACTGACAGGTGGACTCAATCAGCCCCAGCATTTT.